This T cell receptor (beta chain) derives from a study of blood T cell repertoires in COVID-19. This clone appeared once. CDR3 length equals 16 residues. The germline V and J ends were trimmed by 7 bases and 7 bases, with 26 bases remaining between them. The germline V gene encodes CDR1 MDHEN and CDR2 SYDVKM. The assay was immunoSEQ multiplex PCR, and TCRdb's table has in-frame clones only and misses some. The profile shows 100,000 to 150,000 clones, roughly 88% of them singletons. The specimen sequenced was peripheral blood. The clonotype was recovered from a woman at least 80 years old with acute or convalescent COVID-19. The chain couples TRBV28 to TRBJ2-7, with D maybe TRBD2 (5 bases). Here the CDR3 DNA reads TGTGCCAGCAACACACGAACGGGGTTCCGGGGATTGGAGCAGTACTTC. It translates to CASNTRTGFRGLEQYF.